The 8 T cell receptor beta chains in this list originate from one sample, sequenced in a study of blood T cell repertoires in COVID-19. Only in-frame clones appear in the TCRdb table, and some are missing; sequencing was by immunoSEQ multiplex PCR. The table shows about 160,000 clones, with approximately 80% occurring only once. Material: peripheral blood. Source of these receptors: a woman of 80 years or more with active or convalescent COVID-19.

The chain recombines TRBV7-9 with TRBJ1-4, with D perhaps matching TRBD1 (5 bases). CDR1 and CDR2 from the germline V gene are SEHNR and FQNEAQ (reference sequence). V was trimmed by 5 bases and J by 2 bases, leaving 12 bases between them. CDR3 length: 15 amino acids. The CDR3, as DNA: TGTGCCAGCAGCCCGGTTCGGGGGACTAATGAAAAACTGTTTTTT. Translating gives CASSPVRGTNEKLFF. The whole variable domain, filled in from reference TRBV7-9 and TRBJ1-4, reads DTGVSQNPRHKITKRGQNVTFRCDPISEHNRLYWYRQTLGQGPEFLTYFQNEAQLEKSRLLSDRFSAERPKGSFSTLEIQRTEQGDSAMYLCASSPVRGTNEKLFFGSGTQLSVL.

The chain has TRBV19 and TRBJ1-5, with 7 positions matching TRBD1. The CDR3 sequence is 16 residues long. The V gene's germline CDR1 is LNHDA and CDR2 SQIVND (reference sequence). The V and J ends lost 6 bases and 2 bases, in that order; junction bases with no gene match: 10. Here the CDR3 reads CASSKGASTGNQPQHF. In nucleotides, the CDR3 is TGTGCCAGTAGCAAGGGGGCTTCTACGGGCAATCAGCCCCAGCATTTT.

The chain employs TRBV11-2 and TRBJ1-4; the match to TRBD1 covers 8 bases. Losses at the gene ends were 4 bases for V and 4 bases for J; bases not matched to a gene: 5. CDR1 and CDR2 (germline): SGHAT, FQNNGV. The CDR3 is 15 amino acids. The CDR3: CASSSGDRLNEKLFF. The CDR3 nucleotides read TGTGCCAGCAGCTCAGGGGACAGGCTTAATGAAAAACTGTTTTTT. The whole variable domain, remainder taken from reference TRBV11-2 and TRBJ1-4, is EAGVAQSPRYKIIEKRQSVAFWCNPISGHATLYWYQQILGQGPKLLIQFQNNGVVDDSQLPKDRFSAERLKGVDSTLKIQPAKLEDSAVYLCASSSGDRLNEKLFFGSGTQLSVL.

The chain recombines TRBV3-1 (or the pseudogene TRBV3-2) with TRBJ1-1, with 9 bases lining up with TRBD1. Germline V gene lookup returns CDR1 LGHDT and CDR2 YNNKEL (reference sequence). V lost 3 bases to trimming and J lost 1 base; unmatched junction nucleotides: 3. The CDR3 has 15 amino acids. CDR3 nucleotides: TGTGCCAGCAGCCACCCGGGACAGGGGAACACTGAAGCTTTCTTT. It yields the protein CASSHPGQGNTEAFF.

V gene TRBV7-2 combines with J gene TRBJ1-1, with D perhaps TRBD1 (6 bases). The ends were cut back, 6 bases at V and 3 bases at J, with 17 bases in the middle. CDR3 length: 15 amino acids. Looked up from germline, CDR1 is SGHTA and CDR2 is FQGNSA. CDR3 region: CASSSDEGVYTEAFF. CDR3 coding DNA: TGTGCCAGCAGTTCTGACGAGGGGGTTTACACTGAAGCTTTCTTT.

The chain combines TRBV6-6 with TRBJ1-5, with 9 nucleotides matching TRBD1. The length of the CDR3 is 15 residues. CDR1 is MNHNY, CDR2 SVGAGI, per germline (reference sequence). J lost 2 bases, V lost 7 bases, and 6 bases had no gene match. The CDR3 protein is CASTRQGVRNQPQHF. CDR3 coding DNA: TGTGCCAGCACCCGACAGGGGGTTCGCAATCAGCCCCAGCATTTT.

V and J are TRBV7-2 and TRBJ1-5; D gene ambiguous. The CDR3 covers 12 residues. V lost 5 bases and J lost 4, with 6 bases in between. Germline V CDR1 and CDR2: SGHTA, FQGNSA. CDR3 DNA sequence: TGTGCCAGCAGCCTCCAGAATCAGCCCCAGCATTTT. It is translated as CASSLQNQPQHF.

V and J are TRBV21-1 and TRBJ2-7; TRBD1, the table's D call, was not compared with the DNA. TRBV21-1 is given as a pseudogene. This CDR3 spans 14 amino acids. CDR3 loop: CASISGTPAYEQYF. The CDR3 bases are TGTGCCAGCATCTCCGGGACACCAGCTTACGAGCAGTACTTC.